The subject of this entry is one T cell receptor beta chain. Its antigen is currently unknown. The sample has other DNA sequences that encode this CDR3 too. This entry belongs to a study of cytomegalovirus exposure and HLA in healthy donors. CDR1 and CDR2 from the germline V gene are SGHTA and FQGTGA. This CDR3 spans 14 amino acids. The J segment lost 1 base and the V segment lost 5 bases, leaving 4 bases of the junction unmatched. Study-wide findings and caveats: The classifier reportedly diagnosed cytomegalovirus status with high sensitivity and specificity. A later analysis reportedly found that, within productive TCRs, an Asian-associated ancestry cluster had fewer N-insertions than the mean observed across the approximately 700 donors. Altogether, 160 or so TCR beta chains were recorded as cytomegalovirus-associated.

PCR was performed using 60 Vbeta and 13 Jbeta primers. Libraries were prepared by immunoSEQ multiplex PCR; TCRdb keeps only in-frame clonotypes and omits some of them. The table lists over 85,000 clones, approximately 64% of them singletons. V gene TRBV7-3 combines with J gene TRBJ1-1; 7 nucleotides align to TRBD1. The clonotype was recovered from a human donor in good health. Source material: PBMCs. The CDR3 here is CASSLGQPNTEAFF. In nucleotides, the CDR3 is TGTGCCAGCAGCCTGGGACAGCCGAACACTGAAGCTTTCTTT.